The rows below give T cell receptor beta chains drawn from one sample of a study of T cells in Graves' hyperthyroidism and ophthalmopathy. MiXCR, run by TCRdb on the multiplex PCR reads, gives a single entry per CDR3 protein. The sample shows 600,000 to 900,000 distinct CDR3 sequences, 16% of them seen only once. Input material: blood. Receptors originate from a man younger than 35 with Graves' hyperthyroidism. Each CDR3 is given with its conserved first and last residue. The D gene is left open where the match is weak. A clone size is listed for some rows: how often the clone was seen (once, few, many), or a class if it is expanded.

TRBV20-1	-	TRBJ2-5	many	CSARSSDRETQYF	TGCAGTGCTAGATCCTCTGACCGGGAGACCCAGTACTTC
TRBV7-9	TRBD2	TRBJ2-3	few	CASSSVAGNTDTQYF	TGTGCCAGCAGCTCCGTAGCGGGGAACACAGATACGCAGTATTTT
TRBV4-1	-	TRBJ2-1	-	CASSHPRARGVYNEQFF	TGCGCCAGCAGCCACCCTAGGGCCAGGGGAGTCTACAATGAGCAGTTCTTC
TRBV20-1	-	TRBJ1-3	few	CSASNRGNTIYF	TGCAGTGCTAGTAACAGGGGAAACACCATATATTTT
TRBV7-8	-	TRBJ2-7	many	CASRASYEQYF	TGTGCCAGCAGAGCATCCTACGAGCAGTACTTC
TRBV5-1	-	TRBJ1-2	-	CASSLGGNSYGYTF	TGCGCCAGCAGCTTGGGCGGGAATTCCTATGGCTACACCTTC
TRBV6-1	TRBD1	TRBJ2-2	few	CASRWTGEAGELFF	TGTGCCAGCAGGTGGACAGGGGAGGCCGGGGAGCTGTTTTTT
TRBV4-1	-	TRBJ1-2	-	CASSPILRGTGDGYTF	TGCGCCAGCAGCCCGATTCTACGAGGGACGGGCGATGGCTACACCTTC
TRBV20-1	-	TRBJ2-3	many	CSAITGDTQYF	TGCAGTGCAATAACCGGAGATACGCAGTATTTT
TRBV6-1	TRBD1	TRBJ2-2	many	CASSRPGTGLPGELFF	TGTGCCAGCAGTCGACCCGGGACAGGGCTGCCCGGGGAGCTGTTTTTT
TRBV24-1	TRBD1	TRBJ2-1	few	CATSDLNLGTALANEQFF	TGTGCCACCAGTGATTTGAACCTCGGGACAGCTTTAGCGAATGAGCAGTTCTTC
TRBV28	TRBD1	TRBJ1-5	many	CASTLLDRGSQPQHF	TGTGCCAGCACCCTTCTGGACAGGGGAAGTCAGCCCCAGCATTTT
TRBV7-9	-	TRBJ1-2	-	CASSLEGIRGYTF	TGTGCCAGCAGCTTAGAGGGGATTCGGGGCTACACCTTC
TRBV28	-	TRBJ2-3	many	CASIKGTDTQYF	TGTGCCAGCATAAAGGGCACAGATACGCAGTATTTT
TRBV7-9	TRBD1	TRBJ2-7	many	CASSPGTGAFYEQYF	TGTGCCAGCAGCCCCGGGACAGGGGCCTTCTACGAGCAGTACTTC
TRBV20-1	-	TRBJ1-2	once	CSARRGRERNGYTF	TGCAGTGCTAGAAGGGGCAGGGAAAGGAATGGCTACACCTTC